This note documents a single T cell receptor (beta chain) sequence. The antigen is unknown. This sample was taken from a study of beta chain features in type 1 diabetes. Losses at the gene ends were 5 bases for V and 12 bases for J; bases not matched to a gene: 7. Germline CDR1 and CDR2: SGHNT and YENEEA. The CDR3 sequence is 13 residues long. Expressed TCRB transcripts were sequenced because the entire RNA isolate underwent reverse transcription. Here immunoSEQ multiplex PCR was the method, and the copy in TCRdb shows in-frame clones only, minus some. The sample has under 350,000 clones; approximately 8% are singletons. Study conclusions and caveats: A closer apparent resemblance between naive, central memory and Treg TCRB repertoires was seen in patients than in healthy donors. Resolution of whether HLA type affects TCRB rearrangement was not achieved here. Moderate yet significant TCRB CDR3 shortening was seen in Type 1 diabetes patients in all four CD4+ subsets.

The authors obtained over 98% purity in all sorted populations. The sequenced material came from central memory CD4+ T cells from blood. The chain links TRBV11-3 to TRBJ1-6; 7 bases align to TRBD1. This TCR derives from a woman aged 18-35 years in good health. This CDR3 is CASSPGTDLPLHF. The CDR3, as DNA: TGTGCCAGCAGCCCGGGGACAGACTTACCCCTCCACTTT.